These 24 T cell receptor beta chains originate from one sample sequenced in a study of siplizumab effects on memory and regulatory T cells. Sequenced by immunoSEQ multiplex PCR; TCRdb stores in-frame clones only, minus some. Of over 70,000 clones in the sample, just under 90% were seen once. The sequencing input was CD4+ T cells sorted from blood. Receptor source: a human donor in good health.

The chain has TRBV5-6 and TRBJ2-7, with a possible D match to TRBD1 (5 bases). Germline V gives CDR1 SGHDT, CDR2 YYEEEE. The ends were cut back, 3 bases at V and 1 base at J, with 8 bases in the middle. The CDR3 extends over 13 amino acids. The CDR3 DNA is TGTGCCAGCAGCTCAGGGCCTTCCTACGAGCAGTACTTC. It codes for CASSSGPSYEQYF.

The rearrangement joins TRBV7-9 to TRBJ2-1; D may be TRBD1 (6 bases). V was trimmed by 3 bases and J by 8 bases, leaving 11 bases between them. Germline assignment: CDR1 SEHNR and CDR2 FQNEAQ (reference sequence). This CDR3 is 13 amino acids long. The CDR3 protein is CASSFLQGHEQFF. The CDR3 DNA reads TGTGCCAGCAGCTTCCTACAGGGACATGAGCAGTTCTTC.

The rearrangement uses TRBV5-6 and TRBJ2-5; TRBD1 matches 8 bases. The CDR3 sequence is 15 residues long. From germline, CDR1 is SGHDT and CDR2 YYEEEE. V shed 7 bases and J 2 bases; nucleotides not matched to a gene: 10. The CDR3 nucleotides are TGTGCCAGCGGCTCCATGACAGGGGTGCAAGAGACCCAGTACTTC. Translation gives CASGSMTGVQETQYF.

The chain carries TRBV15 and TRBJ2-5; a possible D gene is TRBD2 (5 bases). The better agreement between TRBJ2-7 and the DNA end casts doubt on the J call. Germline assignment: CDR1 LNHNV and CDR2 YYDKDF (reference sequence). There are 14 residues in the CDR3. The CDR3 nucleotides are TGTGCCACCAGCAGAGATTACGGGAACTACGAGCAGTACTTC. Residues: CATSRDYGNYEQYF.

The rearrangement links TRBV14 to TRBJ2-3; no definite D call. Germline loops: CDR1 SGHDN, CDR2 FVKESK. Between the trimmed V and J ends, which lost 0 bases and 11 bases, there was a span of 12 bases. The CDR3 runs 13 residues. CDR3: CASSQDYGLGQYF. DNA of the CDR3: TGTGCCAGCAGCCAAGATTACGGCTTGGGGCAGTATTTT.

The chain uses TRBV6-5 and TRBJ2-4; 7 bases match TRBD1. V dropped 2 bases and J dropped 6; count of bases not matched to a gene: 7. The CDR3 covers 15 residues. In germline, CDR1 is MNHEY, CDR2 SVGAGI. The CDR3 loop is CASSYGDRETNIQYF. The CDR3 DNA follows: TGTGCCAGCAGTTACGGCGACAGGGAGACAAACATTCAGTACTTC.

This chain connects TRBV27 to TRBJ2-1; 10 bases map to TRBD2. Germline CDR1 MNHEY, CDR2 SMNVEV (reference sequence). Germline trimming cut 3 bases from V and 9 bases from J; bases unmatched to any gene: 5. The CDR3 sequence is 14 residues long. Here the CDR3 DNA reads TGTGCCAGCAGTTTTTCTAGCGGGAGCGGTGAGCAGTTCTTC. This sequence encodes CASSFSSGSGEQFF.

This chain joins TRBV4-1 and TRBJ2-5; 10 bases align to TRBD1. V lost 5 bases, J lost 5 bases, and 8 bases stayed unmatched. Germline CDR1 MGHRA, CDR2 YSYEKL. The CDR3 totals 15 residues. CDR3 sequence reads: CASSSRTGGTETQYF. The DNA for the CDR3 is TGCGCCAGCAGCTCCAGGACAGGGGGGACCGAGACCCAGTACTTC.

CDR3 amino acids: CASSSRNRVGETQYF. For the CDR3, the DNA is TGTGCCAGCAGCTCTCGCAACAGGGTGGGGGAGACCCAGTACTTC. The chain combines TRBV5-4 with TRBJ2-5; D is perhaps TRBD1 (6 bases). CDR3 length: 15 amino acids. V was shortened by 3 bases and J by 5 bases, with 17 bases between the two germline ends. From germline, CDR1 is SGHNT and CDR2 YYREEE (reference sequence).

The V gene is TRBV19, the J gene TRBJ1-5; unclear D gene. CDR3 length equals 15 residues. Deletions cut 6 bases from V and 1 base from J, with 13 bases between. Germline CDR1 LNHDA, CDR2 SQIVND (reference sequence). The CDR3 DNA sequence: TGTGCCAGTAGCATCTCCACCCTCAGCAATCAGCCCCAGCATTTT. Translation: CASSISTLSNQPQHF.

This clone has just one count. The rearrangement uses TRBV12-2 and TRBJ2-2; the table's D call, TRBD1, has no DNA check behind it. TRBV12-2 constitutes a pseudogene. This CDR3 has 16 amino acids. The CDR3 DNA follows: TGTGCAAGTCGCTTAGGACCAGGGGCCAACACCGGGGAGCTGTTTTTT. Its translation: CASRLGPGANTGELFF.

This sequence joins TRBV5-6 and TRBJ2-7; maybe TRBD1 (6 bases). Trimming took off 4 bases at V and 5 bases at J, with 16 bases between the two ends. This CDR3 is 14 amino acids long. CDR1 is SGHDT, CDR2 YYEEEE, per germline. CDR3 DNA sequence: TGTGCCAGCAGCCCCATACAGGGATCCCACGAGCAGTACTTC. Residues: CASSPIQGSHEQYF.

CDR3: CASSQDRGSFRGYTF. The CDR3 DNA is TGCGCCAGCAGCCAAGATAGGGGGAGCTTTCGGGGCTACACCTTC. The chain joins TRBV4-1 to TRBJ1-2, with a weak D call TRBD1 (6 bases). The V gene lost 0 bases and the J gene lost 8 bases, with 16 bases spanning the gap. Germline V gives CDR1 MGHRA, CDR2 YSYEKL. CDR3 length: 15 residues.

The rearrangement uses TRBV14 and TRBJ2-5; D is undetermined. V shed 1 base and J shed 4 bases, with 13 bases lying between them. The germline V gene has CDR1 SGHDN and CDR2 FVKESK. The CDR3 sequence is 15 residues long. The CDR3 DNA follows: TGTGCCAGCAGCCAAGGAGGCCCCCGAGGAGAGACCCAGTACTTC. Protein product: CASSQGGPRGETQYF. The full variable domain, rest sourced from reference TRBV14 and TRBJ2-5, is EAGVTQFPSHSVIEKGQTVTLRCDPISGHDNLYWYRRVMGKEIKFLLHFVKESKQDESGMPNNRFLAERTGGTYSTLKVQPAELEDSGVYFCASSQGGPRGETQYFGPGTRLLVL.

The chain has TRBV30 and TRBJ1-2, with 7 bases that match TRBD1. The V and J ends lost 6 bases and 0 bases, in that order; junction bases with no gene match: 4. Germline V gene sequence: CDR1 GTSNPN, CDR2 SVGIG (reference sequence). The CDR3 covers 13 residues. The CDR3 sequence: CACRDSSNYGYTF. CDR3 DNA sequence: TGTGCCTGTAGGGACAGCTCTAACTATGGCTACACCTTC.

This clone appeared many times. The chain is built from TRBV11-2 and TRBJ1-5; D is unresolved. The CDR3 covers 15 residues. The germline V gene has CDR1 SGHAT and CDR2 FQNNGV. The V and J ends lost 5 bases and 0 bases respectively, with 11 bases between them. As DNA, the CDR3 is TGTGCCAGCAGCCAGGACGGAGATAGCAATCAGCCCCAGCATTTT. Encoded protein: CASSQDGDSNQPQHF.

The gene calls are TRBV10-3 and TRBJ2-1; 8 bases line up with TRBD1. The germline CDR1 and CDR2 sequences are ENHRY and SYGVKD. The J segment lost 4 bases and the V segment lost 0 bases, leaving 5 bases of the junction unmatched. This CDR3 has 16 amino acids. DNA for the CDR3: TGTGCCATCAGTGAGTCGCCCGGGACAGGATACAATGAGCAGTTCTTC. It specifies CAISESPGTGYNEQFF.

The V and J genes are TRBV7-6 and TRBJ2-2, with D unresolved. Trimming removed 5 bases at V and 4 bases at J, with 8 bases between. Germline V gives CDR1 SGHVS, CDR2 FNYEAQ. This CDR3 region has 13 residues. CDR3 in amino acids: CASSPLGTGELFF. CDR3 bases: TGTGCCAGCAGCCCACTGGGCACCGGGGAGCTGTTTTTT.

A remark on this clone: Other nucleotide sequences from this sample produce the same CDR3. The CDR3 protein is CASSVGAGGGYNEQFF. The CDR3 coding sequence is TGTGCCAGCAGCGTTGGAGCGGGAGGAGGCTACAATGAGCAGTTCTTC. The rearrangement uses TRBV9 and TRBJ2-1; 9 bases align to TRBD2. V dropped 2 bases and J dropped 3; count of bases not matched to a gene: 6. CDR1 is SGDLS and CDR2 is YYNGEE in the germline V gene. This CDR3 is built from 16 residues. Filled out from reference TRBV9 and TRBJ2-1, the complete variable domain reads DSGVTQTPKHLITATGQRVTLRCSPRSGDLSVYWYQQSLDQGLQFLIQYYNGEERAKGNILERFSAQQFPDLHSELNLSSLELGDSALYFCASSVGAGGGYNEQFFGPGTRLTVL.

The DNA of the CDR3 is TGTGCCAGCAGTGACTCGGTTCTGGGACAGGGTTCCTACGAGCAGTACTTC. It translates to CASSDSVLGQGSYEQYF. The rearrangement joins TRBV2 to TRBJ2-7; 9 nucleotides agree with TRBD1. V shed 3 bases and J 1 base; nucleotides not matched to a gene: 10. This CDR3 region has 17 residues. Germline CDR1 reads SNHLY; CDR2 reads FYNNEI.

The J gene is TRBJ2-7, the V gene TRBV7-9; D perhaps matches TRBD1 (6 bases). Germline CDR1 is SEHNR and CDR2 is FQNEAQ (reference sequence). This CDR3 has 12 residues. Trimming pared 6 bases from V and 3 bases from J, leaving 9 bases between. CDR3 DNA: TGTGCCAGCAGTTCGACAGGCTACGAGCAGTACTTC. Its protein is CASSSTGYEQYF.

The J gene is TRBJ2-3, the V gene TRBV7-2, with TRBD2 as a possible D gene (5 bases). Germline-derived CDR1 and CDR2 are SGHTA and FQGNSA. V lost 5 bases and J 8 bases, leaving 23 bases between the germline ends. CDR3 length equals 16 residues. The DNA of the CDR3 is TGTGCCAGCAGCCCCCGTGGGTTAACTAGTGGAGGTACGCAGTATTTT. It is translated as CASSPRGLTSGGTQYF.

The rearrangement links TRBV15 to TRBJ1-1; D might be TRBD1 (6 bases). Germline V gives CDR1 LNHNV, CDR2 YYDKDF (reference sequence). CDR3 length: 13 amino acids. Trimming cost V 0 bases and J 9 bases, with 11 bases left between them. CDR3 amino acids: CATSREGGSQAFF. The CDR3 nucleotides are TGTGCCACCAGCAGAGAAGGGGGAAGCCAAGCTTTCTTT.

The chain recombines TRBV5-6 with TRBJ2-3, with 8 bases matching TRBD1. J was trimmed by 7 bases and V by 4 bases; bases with no gene match: 8. Per germline, CDR1 SGHDT and CDR2 YYEEEE. The CDR3 totals 14 residues. CDR3 protein: CASSLGQGLYTQYF. CDR3 in DNA: TGTGCCAGCAGCCTTGGACAGGGACTCTATACGCAGTATTTT.